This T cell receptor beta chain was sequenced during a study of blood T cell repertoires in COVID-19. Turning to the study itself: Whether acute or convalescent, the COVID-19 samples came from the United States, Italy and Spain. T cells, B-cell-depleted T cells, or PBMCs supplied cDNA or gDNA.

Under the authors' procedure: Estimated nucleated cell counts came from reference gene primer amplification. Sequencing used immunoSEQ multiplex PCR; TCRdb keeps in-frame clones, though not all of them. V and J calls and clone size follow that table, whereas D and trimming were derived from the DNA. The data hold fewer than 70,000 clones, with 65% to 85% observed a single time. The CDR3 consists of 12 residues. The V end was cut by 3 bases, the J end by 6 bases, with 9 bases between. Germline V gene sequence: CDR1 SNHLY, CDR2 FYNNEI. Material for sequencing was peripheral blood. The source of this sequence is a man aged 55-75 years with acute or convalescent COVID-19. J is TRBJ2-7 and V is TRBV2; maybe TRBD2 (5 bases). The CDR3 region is CASSETRAEQYF. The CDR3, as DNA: TGTGCCAGCAGTGAGACGCGGGCCGAGCAGTACTTC.